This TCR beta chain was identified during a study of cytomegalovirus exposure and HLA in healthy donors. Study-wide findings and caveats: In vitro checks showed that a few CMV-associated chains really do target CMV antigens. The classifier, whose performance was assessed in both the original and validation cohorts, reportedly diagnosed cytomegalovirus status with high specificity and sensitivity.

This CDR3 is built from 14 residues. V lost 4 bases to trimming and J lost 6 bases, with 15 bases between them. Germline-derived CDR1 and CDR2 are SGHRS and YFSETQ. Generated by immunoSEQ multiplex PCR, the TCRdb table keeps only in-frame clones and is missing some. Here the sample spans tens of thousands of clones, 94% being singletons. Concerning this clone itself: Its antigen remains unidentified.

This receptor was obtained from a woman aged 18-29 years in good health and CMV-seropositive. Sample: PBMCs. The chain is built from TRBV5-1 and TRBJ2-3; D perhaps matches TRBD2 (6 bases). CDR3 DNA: TGCGCCAGCAGCGCAATCGCCCGGGGGGATACGCAGTATTTT. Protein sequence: CASSAIARGDTQYF.